The 12 T cell receptor beta chains below come from one sample, sequenced in a study of OX40 agonist ivuxolimab in advanced cancers. Here immunoSEQ multiplex PCR was the method, and the copy in TCRdb shows in-frame clones only, minus some. This table holds about 72,000 clones, around 83% found once. The specimen was CD4+ or CD8+ T cells sorted from blood, collected in a trial of the OX40 agonist ivuxolimab. The receptors derive from an adult with an advanced solid tumor such as melanoma, head and neck, liver or kidney cancer.

The chain recombines TRBV11-2 with TRBJ2-3, with a weak D call TRBD2 (6 bases). CDR3 size: 17 residues. V was cut by 1 base and J by 0 bases, with 14 bases left in between. Per germline, CDR1 SGHAT and CDR2 FQNNGV. CDR3 in amino acids: CASSLGSMGGSTDTQYF. DNA of the CDR3: TGTGCCAGCAGCTTAGGTTCCATGGGGGGAAGCACAGATACGCAGTATTTT.

The genes are TRBV28 and TRBJ1-1; no firm D call. Germline CDR1 is MDHEN and CDR2 is SYDVKM. This CDR3 spans 15 amino acids. Trimming pared 1 base from V and 0 bases from J, leaving 9 bases between. The CDR3, as DNA: TGTGCCAGCAGTTTATCGGGGTCGCTGAACACTGAAGCTTTCTTT. Protein product: CASSLSGSLNTEAFF.

The chain employs TRBV4-2 and TRBJ2-3, with 10 positions matching TRBD2. Germline V CDR1 and CDR2: LGHNA, YNFKEQ. Unmatched junction bases numbered 16, after V lost 4 bases and J lost 0 bases. The CDR3 runs 20 residues. The CDR3 DNA reads TGTGCCAGCAGCCTTCAAGCTCCCCTAGCGGGAGCCTCTAGCACAGATACGCAGTATTTT. Translating gives CASSLQAPLAGASSTDTQYF.

By its share, this clone is medium-sized. V and J are TRBV7-2 and TRBJ2-5, with D perhaps assigned TRBD1 or TRBD2 (6 bases each). The germline gives CDR1 SGHTA, CDR2 FQGNSA. CDR3 size: 14 residues. V dropped 5 bases and J dropped 4 bases, with 14 bases sitting between them. CDR3: CASSPGAWGETQYF. The CDR3 DNA reads TGTGCCAGCAGCCCGGGGGCCTGGGGAGAGACCCAGTACTTC.

The chain uses TRBV15 and TRBJ1-2; maybe TRBD1 (6 bases). Germline V CDR1 and CDR2: LNHNV, YYDKDF (reference sequence). V was cut by 0 bases and J by 4 bases, with 12 bases left in between. The CDR3 extends over 15 amino acids. CDR3 nucleotide sequence: TGTGCCACCAGCAGAGATCGCGGGACATTCTATGGCTACACCTTC. The encoded protein is CATSRDRGTFYGYTF.

The chain joins TRBV4-1 to TRBJ2-5; TRBD2 matches 7 bases. The V and J ends lost 0 bases and 7 bases, in that order; junction bases with no gene match: 14. Germline V gene lookup returns CDR1 MGHRA and CDR2 YSYEKL. The CDR3 length is 17 residues. CDR3 residues: CASSQEPGGSSAGTQYF. The DNA for the CDR3 is TGCGCCAGCAGCCAAGAACCGGGCGGGAGTAGCGCCGGGACCCAGTACTTC.

This clone appeared a single time. The rearrangement uses TRBV5-1 and TRBJ2-1; 15 bases agree with TRBD2. In germline, CDR1 is SGHRS, CDR2 YFSETQ. Trimming took 4 bases from V and 9 from J; bases not matched to a gene: 8. This CDR3 contains 16 residues. The CDR3 spells CASSLGLAGGRSEQFF. The CDR3 coding sequence is TGCGCCAGCAGCCTAGGACTAGCGGGAGGGCGCAGTGAGCAGTTCTTC. Combining the CDR3 with reference TRBV5-1 and TRBJ2-1 gives the whole variable domain KAGVTQTPRYLIKTRGQQVTLSCSPISGHRSVSWYQQTPGQGLQFLFEYFSETQRNKGNFPGRFSGRQFSNSRSEMNVSTLELGDSALYLCASSLGLAGGRSEQFFGPGTRLTVL.

The rearrangement joins TRBV5-1 to TRBJ2-2; D is uncertain. The germline CDR1 and CDR2 sequences are SGHRS and YFSETQ. The CDR3 totals 17 residues. Trimming cost V 0 bases and J 5 bases, with 17 bases left between them. CDR3 protein: CASSLAGPISGTGELFF. CDR3 coding DNA: TGCGCCAGCAGCTTGGCAGGCCCAATATCCGGAACCGGGGAGCTGTTTTTT. Full variable domain (outside the CDR3, taken from reference TRBV5-1 and TRBJ2-2): KAGVTQTPRYLIKTRGQQVTLSCSPISGHRSVSWYQQTPGQGLQFLFEYFSETQRNKGNFPGRFSGRQFSNSRSEMNVSTLELGDSALYLCASSLAGPISGTGELFFGEGSRLTVL.

J is TRBJ1-1 and V is TRBV6-5; the match to TRBD1 covers 7 bases. The CDR3 covers 15 residues. CDR1 is MNHEY, CDR2 SVGAGI, per germline. J gave up 3 bases and V 0 bases, and 4 bases lay outside the gene matches. CDR3 region: CASSYSTQGDTEAFF. As DNA, the CDR3 is TGTGCCAGCAGTTACTCTACGCAGGGGGACACTGAAGCTTTCTTT.

The rearrangement links TRBV2 to TRBJ2-5; 11 bases line up with TRBD2. CDR1 is SNHLY, CDR2 FYNNEI, per germline. CDR3 size: 18 residues. The junction had 13 bases not matched to a gene; V was cut back by 2 bases and J by 5 bases. The CDR3 nucleotides read TGTGCCAGCAGTGAATCCGGGGGCTTACTAGCGGGAGTGGAGACCCAGTACTTC. Its protein product is CASSESGGLLAGVETQYF. The full variable domain, rest sourced from reference TRBV2 and TRBJ2-5, is EPEVTQTPSHQVTQMGQEVILRCVPISNHLYFYWYRQILGQKVEFLVSFYNNEISEKSEIFDDQFSVERPDGSNFTLKIRSTKLEDSAMYFCASSESGGLLAGVETQYFGPGTRLLVL.

This clone has only one observation. The chain has TRBV27 and TRBJ2-7, with D tentatively TRBD1 or TRBD2 (5 bases each). This CDR3 spans 15 amino acids. The germline gives CDR1 MNHEY, CDR2 SMNVEV (reference sequence). V lost 3 bases to trimming and J lost 0 bases, with 12 bases between them. CDR3 nucleotides: TGTGCCAGCAGTTTCCCCGGGGCGAGCTCCTACGAGCAGTACTTC. The encoded protein is CASSFPGASSYEQYF.

The J gene is TRBJ2-5, the V gene TRBV7-2, with 8 bases fitting TRBD1. V lost 2 bases to trimming and J lost 5 bases; unmatched junction nucleotides: 7. The CDR3 runs 15 residues. The germline V gene has CDR1 SGHTA and CDR2 FQGNSA. The CDR3 DNA follows: TGTGCCAGCAGCTTACAGACAGGGGTAGGGGAGACCCAGTACTTC. It codes for CASSLQTGVGETQYF.